The present T cell receptor (beta chain) was sequenced within a study of T-cell memory formation after mild COVID-19. Findings of the study overall: Most CD4+ clones that shrank were in CM and EM, while CD8+ ones turned up in EMRA. The second-wave clones peaking on day 37 were not confirmed as SARS-CoV-2-specific. Whereas later expanders leaned CD4+, clones contracting day 15 to 85 showed a balanced CD4/CD8 makeup.

In regard to this clonotype: Its antigen is not identified.

Constant-segment primers and 5'RACE yielded cDNA libraries for TCR alpha and TCR beta, each carrying sample barcodes and UMIs. TCRdb itself ran the 5' RACE reads through MiXCR, one entry per CDR3 protein. The data hold about 170,000 distinct CDR3 sequences, with around 13% observed a single time. The germline gives CDR1 SGHVS, CDR2 FQNEAQ. The CDR3 spans 16 residues. Trimming shortened V by 1 base and J by 1 base, and 10 bases separated the two germline ends. Sequencing was carried out using PBMCs or a T cell subset sorted from them (not recorded which). The clonotype originates from a man aged 18 to 35 who had mild COVID-19 (a few samples of this study predate the infection). Cell type and time point are not known. The chain employs TRBV7-8 and TRBJ2-2, with a tentative D call TRBD2 (5 bases). The CDR3 sequence: CASSLETGKNTGELFF. The CDR3 DNA follows: TGTGCCAGCAGCTTAGAGACGGGGAAGAACACCGGGGAGCTGTTTTTT.